These 32 T cell receptor beta chains were sequenced from one sample in a study of T-cell reconstitution after alpha-beta-depleted transplantation in children. As it was prepared, the TCRbeta library received unique molecular identifiers. TCRdb independently ran MiXCR on the PCR reads; one entry per CDR3 protein. The data hold about 230,000 distinct CDR3 sequences, with 12% observed a single time. The material sequenced was PBMCs from the stem cell graft donor, taken from the stem cell graft. All receptors come from a human donor who donated a stem cell graft to a child with acute lymphoblastic leukemia.

This clonotype was picked up many times. CDR3 nucleotides: TGTGCCAGCACCCAGGTGGGGGGCGCGGACACCGGGGAGCTGTTTTTT. Protein sequence: CASTQVGGADTGELFF. V gene TRBV28 combines with J gene TRBJ2-2; TRBD1 or TRBD2 may be the D gene (6 bases each). The CDR3 is 16 amino acids. V lost 7 bases and J lost 3, with 18 bases in between. Germline V gives CDR1 MDHEN, CDR2 SYDVKM.

V gene TRBV14 combines with J gene TRBJ2-4; D may be TRBD1 or TRBD2 (5 bases each). Germline CDR1 reads SGHDN; CDR2 reads FVKESK. CDR3 size: 16 residues. Trimming stripped 4 bases from V and 11 bases from J, with 24 bases between. This CDR3 is CASSRDLPGPRDLQYF. CDR3 DNA: TGTGCCAGCAGCCGGGACCTCCCAGGTCCAAGGGATCTTCAGTACTTC.

This clonotype was observed at least ten times. The rearrangement joins TRBV2 to TRBJ2-5, with 10 bases that match TRBD2. Germline V CDR1 and CDR2: SNHLY, FYNNEI. This CDR3 region has 17 residues. The ends lost 5 bases at V and 1 base at J; junction bases unmatched: 10. CDR3: CASSKPSGTSVQETQYF. The CDR3 DNA is TGTGCCAGCAGTAAGCCTTCCGGGACTAGCGTCCAAGAGACCCAGTACTTC.

This clonotype was seen at least ten times. V and J are TRBV5-1 and TRBJ2-7; possibly TRBD1 or TRBD2 for D (7 bases each). V lost 1 base, J lost 7 bases, and 18 bases lay in between. CDR1 is SGHRS, CDR2 YFSETQ, per germline. CDR3 length equals 15 residues. CDR3 sequence: CASSLTSGGAGEQYF. CDR3 bases: TGCGCCAGCAGCTTGACGTCAGGGGGGGCAGGGGAGCAGTACTTC.

The chain couples TRBV4-2 to TRBJ2-7; TRBD2 is a possible D gene (6 bases). This CDR3 region has 14 residues. CDR1 LGHNA and CDR2 YNFKEQ come from the germline V gene. Trimming cost V 10 bases and J 0 bases, with 16 bases left between them. The CDR3 DNA reads TGTGCCATGAGCCCGGGACTTAACTCCTACGAGCAGTACTTC. This encodes CAMSPGLNSYEQYF.

This clonotype was seen at least ten times. The chain employs TRBV6-2 or TRBV6-3 and TRBJ1-1, with 9 positions matching TRBD1. Germline CDR1 MNHEY, CDR2 SVGEGT. J was trimmed by 4 bases and V by 11 bases; bases with no gene match: 8. The CDR3 spans 13 residues. In DNA form, the CDR3 reads TGTGCCGGAAAGCGGGGACAGGGCACTGAAGCTTTCTTT. Its protein product is CAGKRGQGTEAFF.

This clonotype was counted ten times or more. The chain links TRBV24-1 to TRBJ2-7, with 9 bases aligning to TRBD2. From germline, CDR1 is KGHDR and CDR2 SFDVKD. Losses at the gene ends were 0 bases for V and 2 bases for J; bases not matched to a gene: 13. This CDR3 has 19 residues. CDR3: CATSDLQAVGREGPYEQYF. The CDR3 region has the DNA TGTGCCACCAGTGATTTGCAAGCAGTGGGGCGGGAGGGCCCCTACGAGCAGTACTTC.

This clonotype has a handful of counts. The J gene is TRBJ1-2, the V gene TRBV10-3; no clear D gene. CDR3 length: 13 amino acids. CDR1 ENHRY and CDR2 SYGVKD come from the germline V gene. Trimming took 5 bases from V and 5 from J, leaving 12 bases between them. CDR3 sequence reads: CAISLGGLYGYTF. As DNA, the CDR3 is TGTGCCATCAGTTTAGGAGGGTTATATGGCTACACCTTC.

The chain links TRBV20-1 to TRBJ2-3; 10 bases are a match to TRBD2. This CDR3 is built from 14 residues. Trimming took 2 bases from V and 7 from J; bases not matched to a gene: 6. Germline V CDR1 and CDR2: DFQATT, SNEGSKA (reference sequence). The CDR3 region is CSARNPGLAHTQYF. CDR3 coding DNA: TGCAGTGCTAGAAACCCGGGACTAGCGCATACGCAGTATTTT.

This clonotype has at least ten counts. The genes are TRBV25-1 and TRBJ2-7; perhaps TRBD1 as D (6 bases). Germline lookup yields CDR1 MGHDK and CDR2 SYGVNS. The CDR3 totals 12 residues. The V gene lost 3 bases and the J gene lost 7 bases, with 10 bases spanning the gap. CDR3 loop: CASSDPGVEQYF. The CDR3 DNA reads as TGTGCCAGCAGTGATCCAGGGGTTGAGCAGTACTTC.

The sample holds many counts of this clonotype. The J gene is TRBJ2-7, the V gene TRBV12-3 or TRBV12-4, with 7 nucleotides matching TRBD2. There are 13 residues in the CDR3. The V gene end was trimmed by 6 bases and the J gene end by 0 bases; junction bases not matched to a gene: 2. The CDR3 DNA sequence: TGTGCCAGCAGAGGCGGGAGCTCCTACGAGCAGTACTTC. This sequence encodes CASRGGSSYEQYF.

This clonotype was seen repeatedly, ten times or more. The gene calls are TRBV15 and TRBJ2-1, with D hard to call. Trimming removed 8 bases from V and 5 bases from J, with 13 bases in between. This CDR3 region has 13 residues. Germline CDR1 is LNHNV and CDR2 is YYDKDF (reference sequence). CDR3 in amino acids: CATAWKTNNEQFF. CDR3 DNA: TGTGCCACCGCCTGGAAAACCAACAATGAGCAGTTCTTC.

This clonotype was counted ten times or more. This rearrangement joins TRBV6-1 to TRBJ2-5; D perhaps matches TRBD2 (5 bases). With 4 bases removed from V and 5 bases from J, the gap between germline ends came to 14 bases. The CDR3 runs 14 residues. Germline loops: CDR1 MNHNS, CDR2 SASEGT. CDR3 in amino acids: CASSVTRRQETQYF. CDR3 bases: TGTGCCAGCAGTGTCACCCGGAGGCAGGAGACCCAGTACTTC.

This clonotype was observed at least ten times. The chain recombines TRBV12-3 or TRBV12-4 with TRBJ2-3; D not resolved. The CDR3 runs 14 residues. Trimming stripped 4 bases from V and 3 bases from J, with 11 bases between. The CDR3 here is CASSSPKGTDTQYF. DNA of the CDR3: TGTGCCAGCAGTTCCCCGAAGGGAACAGATACGCAGTATTTT.

This clonotype appeared many times. The rearrangement joins TRBV10-3 to TRBJ2-7; D not certain. Per germline, CDR1 ENHRY and CDR2 SYGVKD. The V and J ends lost 7 bases and 6 bases respectively, with 16 bases between them. The CDR3 extends over 13 amino acids. The CDR3 sequence is CAIKRPQGSEQYF. CDR3 DNA: TGTGCCATCAAAAGGCCTCAAGGGTCCGAGCAGTACTTC.

At least ten counts were recorded for this clonotype. V gene TRBV6-5 combines with J gene TRBJ1-2; weak D call: TRBD1 (6 bases). V lost 2 bases, J lost 8 bases, and 15 bases lay in between. The length of the CDR3 is 14 residues. Per the germline V gene, CDR1 is MNHEY and CDR2 is SVGAGI. CDR3 sequence: CASSYGGLFGGYTF. The DNA of the CDR3 is TGTGCCAGCAGTTACGGGGGGCTCTTCGGGGGCTACACCTTC.

The sample holds many counts of this clonotype. The gene calls are TRBV7-8 and TRBJ2-2; no clear D. Germline loops: CDR1 SGHVS, CDR2 FQNEAQ. This CDR3 is 13 amino acids long. The germline V and J ends were trimmed by 5 bases and 1 base, with 5 bases remaining between them. CDR3 residues: CASSTVNTGELFF. The CDR3 region has the DNA TGTGCCAGCAGCACAGTGAACACCGGGGAGCTGTTTTTT.

This clonotype has at least ten counts. J is TRBJ2-1 and V is TRBV10-3; D not resolved. The V end lost 6 bases, the J end lost 5 bases, and 8 bases lay between the germline ends. CDR1 is ENHRY and CDR2 is SYGVKD in the germline V gene. The CDR3 length is 12 residues. The CDR3 region is CAIRDRDNEQFF. The CDR3 DNA reads TGTGCCATCAGAGATCGGGACAATGAGCAGTTCTTC.

In this sample, this clonotype turned up many times. The rearrangement links TRBV19 to TRBJ2-1; tentative D call: TRBD2 (5 bases). The germline V gene encodes CDR1 LNHDA and CDR2 SQIVND (reference sequence). With 6 bases removed from V and 3 bases from J, the gap between germline ends came to 9 bases. This CDR3 has 13 amino acids. The DNA of the CDR3 is TGTGCCAGTAGACGCCGGGGCTACAATGAGCAGTTCTTC. This gives the protein CASRRRGYNEQFF.

This clonotype was recorded a few times. This chain joins TRBV28 and TRBJ2-1, with unresolved D. The CDR3 has 13 amino acids. Germline CDR1 MDHEN, CDR2 SYDVKM. With 4 bases removed from V and 10 bases from J, the gap between germline ends came to 14 bases. The chain's CDR3 is CASSSLDRSEQFF. The CDR3 region has the DNA TGTGCCAGCAGTTCCCTGGACCGGTCAGAGCAGTTCTTC.

This clonotype was seen ten or more times. This chain uses TRBV19 with TRBJ1-5; D unresolved. V lost 8 bases to trimming and J lost 6 bases, with 23 bases between them. CDR3 length equals 16 residues. Germline V CDR1 and CDR2: LNHDA, SQIVND (reference sequence). The CDR3 region has the DNA TGTGCCAGTTCGAGCATTCCGGGCTCCTCCGGTCAGCCCCAGCATTTT. Residues: CASSSIPGSSGQPQHF.

This clonotype was counted only a few times. This chain uses TRBV12-3 or TRBV12-4 with TRBJ2-3; D remains ambiguous. The CDR3 totals 13 residues. The ends were cut back, 7 bases at V and 6 bases at J, with 14 bases in the middle. CDR3: CASTKPYWDTQYF. As DNA, the CDR3 is TGTGCCAGCACCAAACCCTACTGGGATACGCAGTATTTT.

At least ten counts were recorded for this clonotype. The chain uses TRBV7-9 and TRBJ2-7; 7 nucleotides match TRBD2. CDR1 and CDR2 (germline): SEHNR, FQNEAQ (reference sequence). With V trimmed by 3 bases and J by 3 bases, 8 bases remained unmatched. CDR3 length: 15 residues. The CDR3 sequence is CASSFRGSRGYEQYF. The CDR3 DNA reads as TGTGCCAGCAGCTTTCGCGGGAGTAGGGGCTACGAGCAGTACTTC.

This clonotype was picked up many times. CDR3 sequence (DNA): TGTGCCAGCAGTTATCTCGGGGGTTCGAACACTGAAGCTTTCTTT. It translates to CASSYLGGSNTEAFF. The chain recombines TRBV6-5 with TRBJ1-1; possibly TRBD1 for D (5 bases). Germline V CDR1 and CDR2: MNHEY, SVGAGI. The CDR3 spans 15 residues. V lost 3 bases, J lost 1 base, and 12 bases lay in between.

This clonotype showed up many times. Here the CDR3 reads CASSLEYKNTEAFF. The CDR3 DNA sequence: TGTGCCAGCAGCTTAGAGTACAAGAACACTGAAGCTTTCTTT. The chain carries TRBV7-8 and TRBJ1-1; D uncertain. Trimming left V 1 base short and J 1 base short, with 7 bases between. CDR1 and CDR2 (germline): SGHVS, FQNEAQ. The CDR3 length is 14 residues. The entire variable domain, with the rest obtained from reference TRBV7-8 and TRBJ1-1, is as follows: GAGVSQSPRYKVAKRGQDVALRCDPISGHVSLFWYQQALGQGPEFLTYFQNEAQLDKSGLPSDRFFAERPEGSVSTLKIQRTQQEDSAVYLCASSLEYKNTEAFFGQGTRLTVV.

This clonotype was observed at least ten times. The chain recombines TRBV6-5 with TRBJ1-5; D is unclear. The CDR3 loop spans 12 amino acids. Trimming shortened V by 6 bases and J by 4 bases, and 7 bases separated the two germline ends. Germline V gives CDR1 MNHEY, CDR2 SVGAGI. The CDR3 region is CASRRQNQPQHF. CDR3 DNA: TGTGCCAGCAGACGTCAAAATCAGCCCCAGCATTTT.

This clonotype was counted ten times or more. This sequence joins TRBV5-6 and TRBJ2-5, with 11 bases aligning to TRBD2. Germline CDR1 is SGHDT and CDR2 is YYEEEE. The J segment lost 2 bases and the V segment lost 3 bases, leaving 12 bases of the junction unmatched. CDR3 size: 18 residues. CDR3 nucleotide sequence: TGTGCCAGCAGCTCGTGGACGCGACTAGCGGGGCCACAAGAGACCCAGTACTTC. Residues: CASSSWTRLAGPQETQYF.

This clonotype was observed at least ten times. This chain connects TRBV6-2 or TRBV6-3 to TRBJ2-6; D may be TRBD2 (5 bases). CDR3 length: 15 amino acids. The germline CDR1 and CDR2 sequences are MNHEY and SVGEGT. V gave up 2 bases and J gave up 9 bases, with 14 bases separating them. CDR3 in DNA: TGTGCCAGCAGTTACACCGGAGGCGCCGGCAACGTCCTGACTTTC. Translating it yields CASSYTGGAGNVLTF.

This clonotype was observed at least ten times. The V and J genes are TRBV28 and TRBJ2-7, with D perhaps matching TRBD1 (6 bases). The germline V gene has CDR1 MDHEN and CDR2 SYDVKM. The CDR3 sequence is 15 residues long. V was trimmed by 4 bases and J by 2 bases, leaving 15 bases between them. CDR3 in amino acids: CASSSPPQGAYEQYF. CDR3 coding DNA: TGTGCCAGCAGTTCCCCCCCACAGGGTGCCTACGAGCAGTACTTC.

This clonotype was detected a few times. This sequence joins TRBV5-6 and TRBJ2-7; D is perhaps TRBD1 or TRBD2 (7 bases each). The CDR3 covers 17 residues. V was cut by 4 bases and J by 2 bases, with 22 bases left in between. Germline CDR1 is SGHDT and CDR2 is YYEEEE. The chain's CDR3 is CASSLSRLQGGTYEQYF. CDR3 in DNA: TGTGCCAGCAGCCTTTCCAGACTCCAGGGGGGGACCTACGAGCAGTACTTC.

The gene calls are TRBV7-9 and TRBJ2-4, with no clear D. CDR3 length equals 15 residues. With 5 bases removed from V and 0 bases from J, the gap between germline ends came to 11 bases. Germline V lookup: CDR1 SEHNR, CDR2 FQNEAQ (reference sequence). The CDR3 DNA is TGTGCCAGCAGCCCCCGATCGCTAGCCAAAAACATTCAGTACTTC. Its protein product is CASSPRSLAKNIQYF. The whole variable domain, filled in from reference TRBV7-9 and TRBJ2-4, reads DTGVSQNPRHKITKRGQNVTFRCDPISEHNRLYWYRQTLGQGPEFLTYFQNEAQLEKSRLLSDRFSAERPKGSFSTLEIQRTEQGDSAMYLCASSPRSLAKNIQYFGAGTRLSVL.

This clonotype was detected ten times or more. The rearrangement uses TRBV4-3 and TRBJ2-3, with no clear D. CDR1 and CDR2 (germline): LGHNA, YSLEER. Trimming removed 5 bases from V and 3 bases from J, with 21 bases in between. The length of the CDR3 is 17 residues. The CDR3 nucleotides are TGCGCCAGCAGCTTCGACCCAGGACCCAGTGTAACAGATACGCAGTATTTT. Translation gives CASSFDPGPSVTDTQYF.